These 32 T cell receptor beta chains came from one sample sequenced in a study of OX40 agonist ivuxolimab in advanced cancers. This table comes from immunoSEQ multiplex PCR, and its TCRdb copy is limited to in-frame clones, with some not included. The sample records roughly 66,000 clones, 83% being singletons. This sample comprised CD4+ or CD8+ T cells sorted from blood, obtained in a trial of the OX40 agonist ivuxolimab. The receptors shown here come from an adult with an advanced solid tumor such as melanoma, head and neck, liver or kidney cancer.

The CDR3 is CASSFWGWGGTSGNTIYF. In nucleotides, the CDR3 is TGTGCCAGCAGCTTCTGGGGCTGGGGGGGCACTTCAGGAAACACCATATATTTT. The rearrangement joins TRBV5-6 to TRBJ1-3; D possibly corresponds to TRBD1 (6 bases). V was pared by 2 bases and J by 4 bases, with 22 bases between. In germline, CDR1 is SGHDT, CDR2 YYEEEE. The CDR3 has 18 amino acids.

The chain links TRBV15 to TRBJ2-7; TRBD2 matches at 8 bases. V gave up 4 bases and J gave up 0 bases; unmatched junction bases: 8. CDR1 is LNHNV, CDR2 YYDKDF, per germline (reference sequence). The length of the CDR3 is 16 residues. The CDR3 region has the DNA TGTGCCACCAGCACCCCTAGCAGCGGGAGCTCCTACGAGCAGTACTTC. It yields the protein CATSTPSSGSSYEQYF.

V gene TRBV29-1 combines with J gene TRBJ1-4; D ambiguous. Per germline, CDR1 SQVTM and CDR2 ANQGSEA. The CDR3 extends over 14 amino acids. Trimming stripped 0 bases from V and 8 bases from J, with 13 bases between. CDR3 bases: TGCAGCGTTGAAGATTGGGGATTAGGGGAAAAACTGTTTTTT. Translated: CSVEDWGLGEKLFF.

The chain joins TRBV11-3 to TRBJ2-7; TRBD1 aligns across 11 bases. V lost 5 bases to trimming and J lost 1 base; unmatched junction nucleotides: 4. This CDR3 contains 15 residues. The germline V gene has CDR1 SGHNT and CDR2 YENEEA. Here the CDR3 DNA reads TGTGCCAGCAGCCAAGGGACAGGGGGTTCCTACGAGCAGTACTTC. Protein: CASSQGTGGSYEQYF.

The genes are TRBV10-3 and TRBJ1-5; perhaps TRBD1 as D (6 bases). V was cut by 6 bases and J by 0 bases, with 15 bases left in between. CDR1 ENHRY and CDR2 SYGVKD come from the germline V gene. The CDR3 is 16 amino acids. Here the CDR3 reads CAISPKQGTSNQPQHF. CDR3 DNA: TGTGCCATCAGCCCGAAACAGGGCACTAGCAATCAGCCCCAGCATTTT.

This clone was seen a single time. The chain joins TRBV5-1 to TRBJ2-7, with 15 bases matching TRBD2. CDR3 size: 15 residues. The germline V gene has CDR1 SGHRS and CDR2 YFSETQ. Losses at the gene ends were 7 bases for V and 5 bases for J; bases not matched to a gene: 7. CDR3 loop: CASGVGLAGGNEQYF. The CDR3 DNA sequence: TGCGCCAGCGGAGTTGGACTAGCGGGAGGGAACGAGCAGTACTTC.

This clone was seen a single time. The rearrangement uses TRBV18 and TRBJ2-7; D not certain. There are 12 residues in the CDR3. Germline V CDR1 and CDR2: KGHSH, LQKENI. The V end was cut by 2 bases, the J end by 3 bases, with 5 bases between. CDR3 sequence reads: CASSPANYEQYF. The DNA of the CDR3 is TGTGCCAGCTCACCAGCGAACTACGAGCAGTACTTC.

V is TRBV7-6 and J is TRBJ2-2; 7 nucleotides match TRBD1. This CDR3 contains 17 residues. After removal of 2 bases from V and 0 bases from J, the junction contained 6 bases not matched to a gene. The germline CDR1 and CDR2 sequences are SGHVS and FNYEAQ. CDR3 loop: CASSLRGQFANTGELFF. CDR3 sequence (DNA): TGTGCCAGCAGCTTAAGGGGACAGTTCGCGAACACCGGGGAGCTGTTTTTT.

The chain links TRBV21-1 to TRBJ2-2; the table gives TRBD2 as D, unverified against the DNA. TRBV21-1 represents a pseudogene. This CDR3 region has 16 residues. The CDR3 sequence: CASSKVSGRGNGELFF. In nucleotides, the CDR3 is TGTGCCAGCAGCAAAGTTAGCGGGAGGGGGAACGGGGAGCTGTTTTTT.

CDR3 coding DNA: TGCGCCAGCAGCCAAGATCCCTCCACGGTCGGAAACACCATATATTTT. This translates into CASSQDPSTVGNTIYF. V is TRBV4-3 and J is TRBJ1-3; D is unresolved. The germline V gene has CDR1 LGHNA and CDR2 YSLEER. This CDR3 contains 16 residues. V dropped 0 bases and J dropped 4 bases, with 13 bases sitting between them.

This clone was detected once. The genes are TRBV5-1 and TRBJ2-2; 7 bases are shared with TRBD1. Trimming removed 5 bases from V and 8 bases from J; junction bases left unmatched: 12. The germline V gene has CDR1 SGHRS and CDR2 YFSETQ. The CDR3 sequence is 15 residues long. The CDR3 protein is CASRPNVDRAGELFF. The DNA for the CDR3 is TGCGCCAGCAGACCCAATGTTGACAGGGCTGGGGAGCTGTTTTTT.

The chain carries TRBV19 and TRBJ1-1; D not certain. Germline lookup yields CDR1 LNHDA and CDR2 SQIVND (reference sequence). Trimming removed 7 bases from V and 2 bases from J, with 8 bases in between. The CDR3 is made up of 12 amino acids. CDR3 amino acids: CASTGSNTEAFF. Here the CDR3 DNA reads TGTGCCAGTACAGGTTCTAACACTGAAGCTTTCTTT.

The CDR3 region is CASSYSRTVTDTQYF. The CDR3 DNA sequence: TGTGCCAGCAGTTACTCGAGGACAGTTACAGATACGCAGTATTTT. The V call is TRBV6-5, the J call TRBJ2-3; D is possibly TRBD1 (6 bases). Germline V gene data show CDR1 as MNHEY and CDR2 as SVGAGI. This CDR3 is 15 amino acids long. V was clipped by 0 bases and J by 3 bases, with 10 bases between them.

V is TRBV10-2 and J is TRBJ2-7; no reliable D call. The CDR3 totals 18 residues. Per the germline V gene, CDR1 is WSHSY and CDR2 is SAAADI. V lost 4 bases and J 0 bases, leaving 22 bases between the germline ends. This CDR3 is CASSAPEAVPLLSYEQYF. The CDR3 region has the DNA TGCGCCAGCAGTGCCCCCGAGGCTGTGCCGCTGCTCTCCTACGAGCAGTACTTC.

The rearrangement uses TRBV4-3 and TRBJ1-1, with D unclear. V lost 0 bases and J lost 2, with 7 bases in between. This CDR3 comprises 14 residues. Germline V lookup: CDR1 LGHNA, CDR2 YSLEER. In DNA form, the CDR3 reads TGCGCCAGCAGCCAAGATTCCCACAACACTGAAGCTTTCTTT. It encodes CASSQDSHNTEAFF.

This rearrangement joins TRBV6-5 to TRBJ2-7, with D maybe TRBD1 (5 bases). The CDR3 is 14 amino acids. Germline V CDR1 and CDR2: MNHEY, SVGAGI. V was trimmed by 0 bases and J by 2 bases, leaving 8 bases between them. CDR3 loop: CASSYSQGPYEQYF. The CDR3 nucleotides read TGTGCCAGCAGTTACTCGCAGGGTCCCTACGAGCAGTACTTC.

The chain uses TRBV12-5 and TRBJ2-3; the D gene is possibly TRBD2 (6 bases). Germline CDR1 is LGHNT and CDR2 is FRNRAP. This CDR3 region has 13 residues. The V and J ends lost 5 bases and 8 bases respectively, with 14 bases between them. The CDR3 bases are TGTGCTAGTGGTCCGGAGGGCCTGGGTACGCAGTATTTT. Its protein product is CASGPEGLGTQYF.

The CDR3 here is CASSTERTPNSPSPEQFF. CDR3 sequence (DNA): TGTGCCAGCAGCACAGAGCGGACCCCTAATTCGCCGTCGCCTGAGCAGTTCTTC. The rearrangement links TRBV11-2 to TRBJ2-1; tentatively, D is TRBD2 (5 bases). The CDR3 is made up of 18 amino acids. Trimming stripped 5 bases from V and 9 bases from J, with 29 bases between. Germline V lookup: CDR1 SGHAT, CDR2 FQNNGV.

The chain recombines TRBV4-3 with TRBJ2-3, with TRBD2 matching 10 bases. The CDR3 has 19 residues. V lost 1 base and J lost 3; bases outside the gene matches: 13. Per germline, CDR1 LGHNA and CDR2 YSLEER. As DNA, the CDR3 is TGCGCCAGCAGCCAAGTTCTTCTAGCGGGGGTCGCCGGGACAGATACGCAGTATTTT. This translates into CASSQVLLAGVAGTDTQYF.

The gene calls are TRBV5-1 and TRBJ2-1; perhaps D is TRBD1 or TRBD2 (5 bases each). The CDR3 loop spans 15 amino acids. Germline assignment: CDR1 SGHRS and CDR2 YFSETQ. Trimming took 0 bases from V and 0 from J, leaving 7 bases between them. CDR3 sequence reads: CASSLAGTSYNEQFF. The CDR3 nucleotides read TGCGCCAGCAGCTTGGCTGGGACCTCCTACAATGAGCAGTTCTTC.

In DNA, the CDR3 is TGTGCCAGGATTTACGAGCAGTACTTC. This sequence encodes CARIYEQYF. The chain recombines TRBV6-4 with TRBJ2-7; no definite D call. Trimming shortened V by 9 bases and J by 4 bases, and 4 bases separated the two germline ends. CDR1 is MRHNA, CDR2 SNTAGT, per germline. The CDR3 consists of 9 residues.

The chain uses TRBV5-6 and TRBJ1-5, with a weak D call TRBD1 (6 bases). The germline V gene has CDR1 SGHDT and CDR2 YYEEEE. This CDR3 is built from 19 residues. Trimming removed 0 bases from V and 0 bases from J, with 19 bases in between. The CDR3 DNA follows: TGTGCCAGCAGCTTGGGAGGGATCAGGGGCCCGTATAGCAATCAGCCCCAGCATTTT. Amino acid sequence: CASSLGGIRGPYSNQPQHF.

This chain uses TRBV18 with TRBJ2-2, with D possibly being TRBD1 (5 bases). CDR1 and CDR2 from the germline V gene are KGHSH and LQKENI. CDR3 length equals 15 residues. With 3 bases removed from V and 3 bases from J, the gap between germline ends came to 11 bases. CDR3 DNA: TGTGCCAGCTCACCTATGACAGTCGACACCGGGGAGCTGTTTTTT. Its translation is CASSPMTVDTGELFF.

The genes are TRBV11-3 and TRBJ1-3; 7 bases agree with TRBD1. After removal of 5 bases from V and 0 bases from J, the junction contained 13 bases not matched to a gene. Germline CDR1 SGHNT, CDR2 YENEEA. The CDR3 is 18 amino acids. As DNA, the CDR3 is TGTGCCAGCAGCCGCCTCTTGACAGGGCTAAACTCTGGAAACACCATATATTTT. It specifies CASSRLLTGLNSGNTIYF.

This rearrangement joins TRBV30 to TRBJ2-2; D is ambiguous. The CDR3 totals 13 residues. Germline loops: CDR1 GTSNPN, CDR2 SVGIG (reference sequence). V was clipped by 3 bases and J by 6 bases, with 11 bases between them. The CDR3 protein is CAWSSRPAGELFF. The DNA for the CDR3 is TGTGCCTGGAGCTCTAGACCCGCCGGGGAGCTGTTTTTT.

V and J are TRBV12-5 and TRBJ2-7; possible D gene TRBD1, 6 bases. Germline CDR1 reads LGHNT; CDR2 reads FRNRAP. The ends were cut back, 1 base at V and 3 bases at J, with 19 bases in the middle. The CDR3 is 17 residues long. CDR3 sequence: CASGLGEKTGEFYEQYF. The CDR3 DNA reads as TGTGCTAGTGGTTTGGGCGAGAAGACAGGCGAATTCTACGAGCAGTACTTC.

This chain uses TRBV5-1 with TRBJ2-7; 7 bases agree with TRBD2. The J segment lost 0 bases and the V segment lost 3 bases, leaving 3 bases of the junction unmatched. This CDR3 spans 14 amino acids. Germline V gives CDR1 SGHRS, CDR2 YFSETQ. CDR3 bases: TGCGCCAGCAGCTCCGGGGGGAGCTCCTACGAGCAGTACTTC. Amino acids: CASSSGGSSYEQYF.

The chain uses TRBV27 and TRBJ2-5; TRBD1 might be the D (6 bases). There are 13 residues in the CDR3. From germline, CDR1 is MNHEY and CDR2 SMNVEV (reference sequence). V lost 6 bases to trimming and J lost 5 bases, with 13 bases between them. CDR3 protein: CASRPSGDETQYF. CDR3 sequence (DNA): TGTGCCAGCAGACCCTCAGGGGACGAGACCCAGTACTTC.

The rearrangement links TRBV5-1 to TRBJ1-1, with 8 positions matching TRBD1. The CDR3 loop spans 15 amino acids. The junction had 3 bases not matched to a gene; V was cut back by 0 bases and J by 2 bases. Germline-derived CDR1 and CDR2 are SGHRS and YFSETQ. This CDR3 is CASSLETGGNTEAFF. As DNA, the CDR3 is TGCGCCAGCAGCTTGGAAACAGGGGGTAACACTGAAGCTTTCTTT.

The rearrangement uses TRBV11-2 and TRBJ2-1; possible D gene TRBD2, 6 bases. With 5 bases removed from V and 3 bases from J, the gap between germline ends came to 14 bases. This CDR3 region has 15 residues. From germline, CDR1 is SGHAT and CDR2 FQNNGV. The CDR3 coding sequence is TGTGCCAGCAGCCCCAACCCGACTAGCTACAATGAGCAGTTCTTC. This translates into CASSPNPTSYNEQFF.

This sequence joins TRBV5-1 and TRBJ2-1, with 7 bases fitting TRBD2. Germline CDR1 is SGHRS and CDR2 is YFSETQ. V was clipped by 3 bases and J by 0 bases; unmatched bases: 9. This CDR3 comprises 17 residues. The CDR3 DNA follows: TGCGCCAGCAGCTCCCACGGAGCGGGGTCCTCCTACAATGAGCAGTTCTTC. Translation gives CASSSHGAGSSYNEQFF.

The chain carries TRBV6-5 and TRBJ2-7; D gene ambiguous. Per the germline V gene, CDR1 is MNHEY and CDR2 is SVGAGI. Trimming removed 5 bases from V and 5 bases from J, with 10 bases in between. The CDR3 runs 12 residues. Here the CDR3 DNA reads TGTGCCAGCAGTAGAGGCGTCAACGAGCAGTACTTC. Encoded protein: CASSRGVNEQYF.